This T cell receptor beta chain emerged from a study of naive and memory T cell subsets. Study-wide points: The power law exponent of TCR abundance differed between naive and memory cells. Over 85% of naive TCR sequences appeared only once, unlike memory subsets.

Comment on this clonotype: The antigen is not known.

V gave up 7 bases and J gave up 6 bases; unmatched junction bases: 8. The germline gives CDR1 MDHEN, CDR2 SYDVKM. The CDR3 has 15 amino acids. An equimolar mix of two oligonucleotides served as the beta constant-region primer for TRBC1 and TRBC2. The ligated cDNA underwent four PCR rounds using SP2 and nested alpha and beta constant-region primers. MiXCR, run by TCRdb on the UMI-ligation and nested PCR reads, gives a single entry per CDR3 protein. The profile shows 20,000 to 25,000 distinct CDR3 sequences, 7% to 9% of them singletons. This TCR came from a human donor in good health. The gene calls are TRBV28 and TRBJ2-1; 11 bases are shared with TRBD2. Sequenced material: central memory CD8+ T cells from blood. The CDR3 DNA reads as TGTGCCAGCACCCCGGGGACTAGCGGAGCCAATGAGCAGTTCTTC. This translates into CASTPGTSGANEQFF.